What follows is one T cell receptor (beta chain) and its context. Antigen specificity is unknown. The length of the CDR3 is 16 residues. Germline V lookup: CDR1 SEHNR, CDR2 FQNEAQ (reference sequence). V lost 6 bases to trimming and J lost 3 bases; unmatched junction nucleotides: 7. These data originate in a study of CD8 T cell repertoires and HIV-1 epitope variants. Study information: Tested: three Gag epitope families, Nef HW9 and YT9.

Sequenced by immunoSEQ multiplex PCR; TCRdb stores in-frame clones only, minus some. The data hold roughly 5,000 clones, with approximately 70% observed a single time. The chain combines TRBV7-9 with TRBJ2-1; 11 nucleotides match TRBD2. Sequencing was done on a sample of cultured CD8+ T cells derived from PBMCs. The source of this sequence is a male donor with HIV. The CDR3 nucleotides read TGTGCCAGCAGTCTTAGCGGGGGGGCAATCTACAATGAGCAGTTCTTC. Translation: CASSLSGGAIYNEQFF. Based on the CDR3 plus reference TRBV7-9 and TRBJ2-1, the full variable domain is DTGVSQNPRHKITKRGQNVTFRCDPISEHNRLYWYRQTLGQGPEFLTYFQNEAQLEKSRLLSDRFSAERPKGSFSTLEIQRTEQGDSAMYLCASSLSGGAIYNEQFFGPGTRLTVL.